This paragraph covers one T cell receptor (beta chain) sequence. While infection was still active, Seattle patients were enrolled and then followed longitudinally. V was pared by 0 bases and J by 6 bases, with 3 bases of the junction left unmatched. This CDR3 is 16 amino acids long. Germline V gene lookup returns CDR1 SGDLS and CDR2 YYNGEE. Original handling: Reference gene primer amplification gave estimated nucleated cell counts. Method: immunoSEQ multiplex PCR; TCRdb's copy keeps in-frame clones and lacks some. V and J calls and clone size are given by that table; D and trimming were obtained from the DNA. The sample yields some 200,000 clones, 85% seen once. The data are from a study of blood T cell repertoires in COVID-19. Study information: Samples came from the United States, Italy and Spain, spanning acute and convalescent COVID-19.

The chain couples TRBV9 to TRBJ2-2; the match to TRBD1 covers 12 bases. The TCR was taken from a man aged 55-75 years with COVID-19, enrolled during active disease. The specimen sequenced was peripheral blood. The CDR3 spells CASSVAGTGGAGELFF. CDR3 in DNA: TGTGCCAGCAGCGTAGCCGGGACAGGGGGCGCCGGGGAGCTGTTTTTT.